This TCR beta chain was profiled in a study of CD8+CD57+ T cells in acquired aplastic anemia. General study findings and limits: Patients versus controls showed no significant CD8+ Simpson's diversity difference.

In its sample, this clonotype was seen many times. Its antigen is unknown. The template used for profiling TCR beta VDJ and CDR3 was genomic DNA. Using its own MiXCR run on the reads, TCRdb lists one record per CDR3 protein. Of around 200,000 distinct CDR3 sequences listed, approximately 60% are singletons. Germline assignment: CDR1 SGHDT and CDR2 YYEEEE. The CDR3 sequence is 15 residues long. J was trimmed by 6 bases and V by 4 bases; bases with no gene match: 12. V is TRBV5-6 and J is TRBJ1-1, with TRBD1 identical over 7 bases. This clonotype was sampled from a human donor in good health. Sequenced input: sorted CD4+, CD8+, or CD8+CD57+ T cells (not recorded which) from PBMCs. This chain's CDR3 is CASSPRDSYFSEAFF. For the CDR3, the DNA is TGTGCCAGCAGCCCGCGGGACAGTTACTTCTCTGAAGCTTTCTTT.